The rows below give T cell receptor beta chains drawn from one sample of a study of immune cell composition in non-small cell lung cancer. Clones were read by immunoSEQ multiplex PCR, and TCRdb kept only the in-frame ones, dropping some. Here the sample spans 2,500 to 3,500 clones, 71% being singletons. This same sample was also taken into another study, of CD4 T cells in lung cancer.

The sample was non-adjacent lung tissue. The receptors here all came from a human donor with non-small cell lung cancer. Each CDR3 is given with its conserved first and last residue. D genes are given only for firm matches. Not every row has a clone size; where given, it reads once, few, many or a size class.

clone size	D gene	J gene	V gene	CDR3 protein	CDR3 DNA
-	-	TRBJ1-2	TRBV7-3	CASSPTGNSVRGGYTF	TGTGCCAGCAGCCCCACGGGAAATTCTGTACGAGGTGGCTACACCTTC
-	-	TRBJ1-6	TRBV14	CASSQDRVSPLHF	TGTGCCAGCAGCCAAGACAGGGTCTCACCCCTCCACTTT
-	-	TRBJ2-1	TRBV29-1	CSPDPGGVIYNEQFF	TGCAGCCCTGATCCCGGCGGGGTCATCTACAATGAGCAGTTCTTC
once	-	TRBJ2-5	TRBV6-5	CASKKRGTQYF	TGTGCCAGCAAAAAAAGGGGGACCCAGTACTTC
-	TRBD1	TRBJ1-2	TRBV28	CASSSEGQGRNGYTF	TGTGCCAGCAGTTCGGAGGGACAGGGGCGCAATGGCTACACCTTC
-	-	TRBJ1-3	TRBV9	CASSVEGSSGNTIYF	TGTGCCAGCAGCGTAGAAGGGAGCTCTGGAAACACCATATATTTT
-	-	TRBJ1-4	TRBV5-6	CASSYPGGEKLFF	TGTGCCAGCAGCTACCCTGGCGGCGAAAAACTGTTTTTT
-	TRBD2	TRBJ2-2	TRBV2	CASRAGLAANTGELFF	TGTGCCAGCAGGGCTGGACTAGCGGCGAACACCGGGGAGCTGTTTTTT
-	-	TRBJ1-5	TRBV19	CASTGGVMMHNNQPQHF	TGTGCCAGTACGGGTGGCGTTATGATGCACAACAATCAGCCCCAGCATTTT
few	TRBD2	TRBJ2-1	TRBV9	CASSSTLAGYNEQFF	TGTGCCAGCAGTTCGACACTAGCGGGGTACAATGAGCAGTTCTTC
few	TRBD2	TRBJ2-3	TRBV5-1	CASSLSGTSERATDTQYF	TGCGCCAGCAGCCTCTCCGGGACTAGCGAGAGGGCAACAGATACGCAGTATTTT
once	TRBD1	TRBJ2-2	TRBV6-5	CASGGQTNTGELFF	TGTGCCAGCGGGGGACAGACGAACACCGGGGAGCTGTTTTTT
few	-	TRBJ1-4	TRBV7-8	CASSRETTNEKLFF	TGTGCCAGCAGTCGGGAAACAACTAATGAAAAACTGTTTTTT
-	TRBD2	TRBJ2-1	TRBV6-1	CASSISGRARDEQFF	TGTGCCAGCAGTATTAGCGGGAGGGCACGGGATGAGCAGTTCTTC
-	TRBD2	TRBJ2-1	TRBV11-3	CATGLAGGHNNEQFF	TGTGCCACCGGACTAGCGGGAGGGCACAACAATGAGCAGTTCTTC
-	TRBD2	TRBJ2-5	TRBV19	CASSIAGVGETQYF	TGTGCCAGTAGTATTGCGGGAGTAGGGGAGACCCAGTACTTC
-	TRBD2	TRBJ2-1	TRBV5-6	CASSPLNGRANNEQFF	TGTGCCAGCAGCCCCCTAAACGGGAGGGCCAACAATGAGCAGTTCTTC
-	TRBD2	TRBJ2-7	TRBV6-5	CASSEAGGTYEQYF	TGTGCCAGCAGCGAAGCGGGAGGTACCTACGAGCAGTACTTC
-	-	TRBJ1-4	TRBV7-9	CASSLFGVNEKLFF	TGTGCCAGCAGCTTGTTCGGGGTAAATGAAAAACTGTTTTTT
-	-	TRBJ2-2	TRBV7-9	CASSLRSPYLPTGELFF	TGTGCCAGCAGCCTGCGGAGCCCTTACCTCCCCACCGGGGAGCTGTTTTTT
-	TRBD2	TRBJ2-1	TRBV25-1	CASSSGSGNEQFF	TGTGCCAGCAGTAGCGGGAGCGGGAATGAGCAGTTCTTC
once	-	TRBJ1-4	TRBV6-5	CASRSGERTNEKLFF	TGTGCCAGCAGGTCAGGGGAAAGAACTAATGAAAAACTGTTTTTT